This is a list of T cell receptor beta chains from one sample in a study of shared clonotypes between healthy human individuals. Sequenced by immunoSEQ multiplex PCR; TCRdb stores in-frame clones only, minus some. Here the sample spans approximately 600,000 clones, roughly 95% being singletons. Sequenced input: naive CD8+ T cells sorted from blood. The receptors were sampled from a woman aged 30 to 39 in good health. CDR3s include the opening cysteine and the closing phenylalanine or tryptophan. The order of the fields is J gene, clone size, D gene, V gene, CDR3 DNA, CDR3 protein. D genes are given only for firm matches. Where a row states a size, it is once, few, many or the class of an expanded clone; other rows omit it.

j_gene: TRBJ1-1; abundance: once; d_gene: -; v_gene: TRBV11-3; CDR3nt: TGTGCCAGCAGCTTAGGGCCTAACACTGAAGCTTTCTTT; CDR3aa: CASSLGPNTEAFF
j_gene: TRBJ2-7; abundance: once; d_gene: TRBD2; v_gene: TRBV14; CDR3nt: TGTGCCAGCAGCCCAAACGCGGGGGACGGCACGTCCTACGAGCAGTACTTC; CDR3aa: CASSPNAGDGTSYEQYF
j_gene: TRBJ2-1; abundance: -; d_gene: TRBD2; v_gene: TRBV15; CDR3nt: TGTGCCACCAGCCCCTACGATAGCGGGGGATACAATGAGCAGTTCTTC; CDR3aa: CATSPYDSGGYNEQFF
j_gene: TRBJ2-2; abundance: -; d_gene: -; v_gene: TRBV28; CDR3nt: TGTGCCAGCAGTATCTCCGGAAGTGGCGGGGAGCTGTTTTTT; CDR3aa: CASSISGSGGELFF
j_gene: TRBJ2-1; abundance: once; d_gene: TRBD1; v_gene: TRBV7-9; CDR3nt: TGTGCCAGCAGCGGACAGGGTGTTCAGAAGTCGGGGCAGTTCTTC; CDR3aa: CASSGQGVQKSGQFF
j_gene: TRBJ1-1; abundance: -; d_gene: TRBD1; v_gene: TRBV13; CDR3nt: TGTGCCAGCAGCAACCCCGGAGGGGGCGACACTGAAGCTTTCTTT; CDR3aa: CASSNPGGGDTEAFF
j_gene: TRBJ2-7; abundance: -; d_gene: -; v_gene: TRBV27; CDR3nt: TGTGCCAGCAGTTTATCGGCGACAGGCAAGCCCGAGCAGTACTTC; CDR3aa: CASSLSATGKPEQYF
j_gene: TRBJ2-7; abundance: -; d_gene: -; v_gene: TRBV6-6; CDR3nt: TGTGCCAGCAGTTACGTCGGGTCCACTACGAAGCAGTACTTC; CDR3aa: CASSYVGSTTKQYF
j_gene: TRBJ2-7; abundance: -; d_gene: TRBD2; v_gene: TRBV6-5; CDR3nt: TGTGCCAGCAGGCCGGGACTAGCGGTATACGAGCAGTACTTC; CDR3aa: CASRPGLAVYEQYF
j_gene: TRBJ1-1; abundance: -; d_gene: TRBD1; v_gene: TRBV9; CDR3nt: TGTGCCAGCAGCGTAGGGACAGGGGACACTGAAGCTTTCTTT; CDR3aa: CASSVGTGDTEAFF
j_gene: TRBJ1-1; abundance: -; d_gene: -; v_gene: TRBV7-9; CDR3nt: TGTGCCAGCAGCTCGCCGGGACGGGGAAACACTGAAGCTTTCTTT; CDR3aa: CASSSPGRGNTEAFF
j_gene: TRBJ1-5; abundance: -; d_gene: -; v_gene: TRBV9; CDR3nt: TGTGCCAGCAGCGAGGGGGGTTCGGTCAATCAGCCCCAGCATTTT; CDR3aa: CASSEGGSVNQPQHF
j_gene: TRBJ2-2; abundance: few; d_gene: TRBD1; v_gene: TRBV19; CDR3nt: TGTGCCAGTATCCCGGGACAGGGAATCGGGGAGCTGTTTTTT; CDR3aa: CASIPGQGIGELFF
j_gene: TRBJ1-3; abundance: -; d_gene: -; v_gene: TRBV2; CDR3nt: TGTGCCAGCAGTGAGGCGGGCTCTGGAAACACCATATATTTT; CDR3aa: CASSEAGSGNTIYF
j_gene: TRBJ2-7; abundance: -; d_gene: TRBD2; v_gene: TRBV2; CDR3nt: TGTGCCAGCAGTGAAGGGGAGGGGTACGAGCAGTACTTC; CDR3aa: CASSEGEGYEQYF
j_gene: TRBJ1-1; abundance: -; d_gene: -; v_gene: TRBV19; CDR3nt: TGTGCCAGTAGTATAGCCACAACGGGAGTTAAGACTGAAGCTTTCTTT; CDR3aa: CASSIATTGVKTEAFF
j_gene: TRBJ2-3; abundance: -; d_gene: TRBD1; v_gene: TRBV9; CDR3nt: TGTGCCAGCAGCGCCCGGATAGGGGGCGTTAGCACAGATACGCAGTATTTT; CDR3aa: CASSARIGGVSTDTQYF
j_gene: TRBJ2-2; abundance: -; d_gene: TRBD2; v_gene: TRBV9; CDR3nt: TGTGCCAGCAGTTATAGCGGGACTAACACCGGGGAGCTGTTTTTT; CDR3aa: CASSYSGTNTGELFF
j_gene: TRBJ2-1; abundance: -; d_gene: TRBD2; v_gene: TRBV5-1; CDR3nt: TGCGCCAGCAGCTTCACTAGCGGGAGTAGGAGTGAGCAGTTCTTC; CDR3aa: CASSFTSGSRSEQFF
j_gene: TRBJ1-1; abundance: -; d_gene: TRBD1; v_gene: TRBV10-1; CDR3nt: TGCGCCAGCAGTGAGTCGCAGGGGGCAAGGCCTGAAGCTTTCTTT; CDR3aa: CASSESQGARPEAFF
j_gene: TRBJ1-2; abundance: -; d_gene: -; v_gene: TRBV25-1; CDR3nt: TGTGCCAGCAGTGTCTTGAGGGAGACGGTAAACGGCTACACCTTC; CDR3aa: CASSVLRETVNGYTF
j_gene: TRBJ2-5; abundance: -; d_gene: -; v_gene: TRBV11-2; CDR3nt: TGTGCCAGCAGCTCCGTTATGGCGGGACCACCCCAAGAGACCCAGTACTTC; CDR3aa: CASSSVMAGPPQETQYF
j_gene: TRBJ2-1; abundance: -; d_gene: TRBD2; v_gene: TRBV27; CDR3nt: TGTGCCAGCGCCGGGACTAGCGGGAGGGCATGGGAGCAGTTCTTC; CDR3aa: CASAGTSGRAWEQFF
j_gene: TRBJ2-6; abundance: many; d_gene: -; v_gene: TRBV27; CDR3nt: TGTGCCAGCAGTTTATCTGGGGCCAACGTCCTGACTTTC; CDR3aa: CASSLSGANVLTF
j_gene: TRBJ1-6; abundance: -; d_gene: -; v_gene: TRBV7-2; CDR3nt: TGTGCCAGCAGCTTAGATGAGGAATCACCCCTCCACTTT; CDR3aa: CASSLDEESPLHF
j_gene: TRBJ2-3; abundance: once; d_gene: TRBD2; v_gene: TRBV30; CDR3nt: TGTGCCTGGAGTGTACGGAGCGGGAGCTGGCCAGATACGCAGTATTTT; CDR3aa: CAWSVRSGSWPDTQYF
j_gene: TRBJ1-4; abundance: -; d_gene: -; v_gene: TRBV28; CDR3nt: TGTGCCAGCAGTTATCAGGGAGGTTTCGGTTCTGAAAAACTGTTTTTT; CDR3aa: CASSYQGGFGSEKLFF
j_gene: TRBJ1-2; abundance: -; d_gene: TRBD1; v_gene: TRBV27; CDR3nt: TGTGCCAGCAGTCTGACAGGGAGGGATGGCTACACCTTC; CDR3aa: CASSLTGRDGYTF
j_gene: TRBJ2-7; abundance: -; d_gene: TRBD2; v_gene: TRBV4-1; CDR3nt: TGCGCCAGCAGCCTTGGGACTAGCGGGAGTTACGAGCAGTACTTC; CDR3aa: CASSLGTSGSYEQYF
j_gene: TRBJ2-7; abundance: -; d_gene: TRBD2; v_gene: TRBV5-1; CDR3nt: TGCGCCAGCAGTCCCACTAGCGGGAACTACGAGCAGTACTTC; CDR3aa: CASSPTSGNYEQYF
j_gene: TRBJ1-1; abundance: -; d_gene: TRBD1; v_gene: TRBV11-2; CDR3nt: TGTGCCAGCAGCTGGCGACAGGGAGAGAACACTGAAGCTTTCTTT; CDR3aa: CASSWRQGENTEAFF
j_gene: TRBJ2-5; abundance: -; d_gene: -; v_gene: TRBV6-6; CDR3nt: TGTGCCAGCAGTTACACAAGGGGACCCGAGGAAGAGACCCAGTACTTC; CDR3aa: CASSYTRGPEEETQYF
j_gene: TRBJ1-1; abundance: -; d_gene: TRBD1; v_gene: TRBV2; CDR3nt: TGTGCCATTCGCCGGGACAGACAGGAAGCTTTCTTT; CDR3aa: CAIRRDRQEAFF
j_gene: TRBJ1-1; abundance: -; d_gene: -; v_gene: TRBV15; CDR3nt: TGTGCCACCAGCAAACAGGTGGGGAACACTGAAGCTTTCTTT; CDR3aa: CATSKQVGNTEAFF
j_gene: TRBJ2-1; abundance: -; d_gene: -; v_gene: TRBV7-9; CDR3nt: TGTGCCAGCAGCTTAGGCCAGTCAAAGTACAATGAGCAGTTCTTC; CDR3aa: CASSLGQSKYNEQFF
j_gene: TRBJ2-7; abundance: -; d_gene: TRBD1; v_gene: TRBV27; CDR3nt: TGTGCCAGCGCACCGGGACAGTTGTCTTACGAGCAGTACTTC; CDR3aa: CASAPGQLSYEQYF
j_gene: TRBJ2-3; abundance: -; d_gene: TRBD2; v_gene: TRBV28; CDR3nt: TGTGCCAGCAGCCTACCCTTACGGGGGTCAGGGGATACTAGCGGGACAGATACGCAGTATTTT; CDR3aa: CASSLPLRGSGDTSGTDTQYF
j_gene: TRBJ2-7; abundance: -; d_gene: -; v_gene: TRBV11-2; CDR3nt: TGTGCCAGCAGCTTTAATAGGGCCTACGAGCAGTACTTC; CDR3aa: CASSFNRAYEQYF
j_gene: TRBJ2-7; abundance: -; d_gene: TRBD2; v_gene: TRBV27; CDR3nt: TGTGCCAGCAGTTCCAAGACTAGCGGCACCTACGAGCAGTACTTC; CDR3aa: CASSSKTSGTYEQYF
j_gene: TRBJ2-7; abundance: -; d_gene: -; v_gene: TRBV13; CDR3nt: TGTGCCAGCAGCCAAACGAGCTCCTACGAGCAGTACTTC; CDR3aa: CASSQTSSYEQYF
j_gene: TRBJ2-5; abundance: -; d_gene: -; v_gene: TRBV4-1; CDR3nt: TGCGCCAGCAGCCAAGGGTCGGGGATGGTAGAGACCCAGTACTTC; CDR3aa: CASSQGSGMVETQYF
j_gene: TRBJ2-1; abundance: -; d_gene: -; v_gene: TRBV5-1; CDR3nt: TGCGCCAGCAGTAGCCAGGACCGGTGGGGAATGAATGAGCAGTTCTTC; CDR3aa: CASSSQDRWGMNEQFF
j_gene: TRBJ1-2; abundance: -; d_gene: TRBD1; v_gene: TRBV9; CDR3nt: TGTGCCAGCAGCGGGGGGATGACAGGGTATGGCTACACCTTC; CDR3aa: CASSGGMTGYGYTF
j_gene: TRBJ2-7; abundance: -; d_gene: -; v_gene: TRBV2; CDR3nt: TGTGCCGGCTACTTAACGGGCTCCTACGAGCAGTACTTC; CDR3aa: CAGYLTGSYEQYF
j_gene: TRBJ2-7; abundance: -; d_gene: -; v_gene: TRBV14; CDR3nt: TGTGCCAGCAGCTCGTTGGGCCACGAGCAGTACTTC; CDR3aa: CASSSLGHEQYF
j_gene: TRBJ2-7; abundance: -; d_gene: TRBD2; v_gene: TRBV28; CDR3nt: TGTGCCAGCAGTGGGCGACTAGCGGGAGGTCCCGAGCAGTACTTC; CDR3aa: CASSGRLAGGPEQYF
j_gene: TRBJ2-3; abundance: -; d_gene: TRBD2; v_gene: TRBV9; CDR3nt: TGTGCCAGCAGCGCAGAGATGAGCGGGAGGGCCCCTGATACGCAGTATTTT; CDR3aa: CASSAEMSGRAPDTQYF
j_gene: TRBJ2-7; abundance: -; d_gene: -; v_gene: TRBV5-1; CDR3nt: TGCGCCAGCAGCGTGGACATTCAGTACCAATACGAGCAGTACTTC; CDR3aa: CASSVDIQYQYEQYF
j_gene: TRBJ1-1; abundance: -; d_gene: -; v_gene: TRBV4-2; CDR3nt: TGTGCCAGCAGCTTGGGGACTGAAGCTTTCTTT; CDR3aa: CASSLGTEAFF
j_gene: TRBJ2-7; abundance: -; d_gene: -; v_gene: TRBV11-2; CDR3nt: TGTGCCAGCAGCTCATTAGGGACTTCCTACGAGCAGTACTTC; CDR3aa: CASSSLGTSYEQYF
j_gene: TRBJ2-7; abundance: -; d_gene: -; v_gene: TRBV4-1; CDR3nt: TGCGCCAGCAGCCAAGATGAATTCGAGTACGAGCAGTACTTC; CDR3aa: CASSQDEFEYEQYF
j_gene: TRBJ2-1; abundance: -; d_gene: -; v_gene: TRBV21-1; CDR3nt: TGTGCCAGCAGCAAAAGACCGGGATTTGACCCCAATGAGCAGTTCTTC; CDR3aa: CASSKRPGFDPNEQFF
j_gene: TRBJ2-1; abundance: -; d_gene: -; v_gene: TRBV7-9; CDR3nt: TGTGCCAGCAGCTTAGTGGGGGGTGGAGGGAATGAGCAGTTCTTC; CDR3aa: CASSLVGGGGNEQFF
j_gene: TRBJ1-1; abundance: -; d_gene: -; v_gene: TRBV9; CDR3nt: TGTGCCAGCAGCGTACCCCAGGGTATCGAGGACTCCAACACTGAAGCTTTCTTT; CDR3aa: CASSVPQGIEDSNTEAFF
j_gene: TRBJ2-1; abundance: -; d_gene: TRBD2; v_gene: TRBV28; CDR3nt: TGTGCCAGCAGTGGGGGGACTAGCGGGAGCAATGAGCAGTTCTTC; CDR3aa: CASSGGTSGSNEQFF
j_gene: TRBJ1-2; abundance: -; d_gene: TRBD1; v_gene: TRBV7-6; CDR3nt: TGTGCCAGCAGCCCAAGTCTAGGGGGCTCTGGCTCTGGCTACACCTTC; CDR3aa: CASSPSLGGSGSGYTF
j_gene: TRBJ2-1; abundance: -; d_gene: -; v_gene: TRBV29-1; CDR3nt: TGCAGCATGCGGACTAAAACTAGCTCCTACAATGAGCAGTTCTTC; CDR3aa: CSMRTKTSSYNEQFF
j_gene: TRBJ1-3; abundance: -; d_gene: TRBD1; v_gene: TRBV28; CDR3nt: TGTGCCAGCAGTTCCCCTCGGGACAGGACTGGAAACACCATATATTTT; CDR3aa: CASSSPRDRTGNTIYF
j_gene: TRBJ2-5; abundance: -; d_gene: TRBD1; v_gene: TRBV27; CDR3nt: TGTGCCAGCAGTTTATATCAGGGGGATCAAGAGACCCAGTACTTC; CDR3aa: CASSLYQGDQETQYF
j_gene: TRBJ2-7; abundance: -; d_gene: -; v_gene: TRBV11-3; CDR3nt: TGTGCCAGCAGCTTAGTTGGGACAAGCTACGAGCAGTACTTC; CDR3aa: CASSLVGTSYEQYF